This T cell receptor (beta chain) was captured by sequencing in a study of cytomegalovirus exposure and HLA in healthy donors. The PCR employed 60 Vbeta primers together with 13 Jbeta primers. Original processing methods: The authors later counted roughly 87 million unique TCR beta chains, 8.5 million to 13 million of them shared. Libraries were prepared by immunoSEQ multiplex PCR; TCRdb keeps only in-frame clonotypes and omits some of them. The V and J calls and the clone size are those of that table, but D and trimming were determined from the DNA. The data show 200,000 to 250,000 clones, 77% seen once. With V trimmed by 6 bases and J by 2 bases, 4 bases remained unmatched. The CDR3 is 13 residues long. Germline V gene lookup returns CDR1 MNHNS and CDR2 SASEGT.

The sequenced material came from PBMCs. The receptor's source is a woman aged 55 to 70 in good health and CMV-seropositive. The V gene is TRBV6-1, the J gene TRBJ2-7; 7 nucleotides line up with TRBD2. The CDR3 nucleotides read TGTGCCAGCAGGGGGCGGGGGACCTACGAGCAGTACTTC. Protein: CASRGRGTYEQYF.